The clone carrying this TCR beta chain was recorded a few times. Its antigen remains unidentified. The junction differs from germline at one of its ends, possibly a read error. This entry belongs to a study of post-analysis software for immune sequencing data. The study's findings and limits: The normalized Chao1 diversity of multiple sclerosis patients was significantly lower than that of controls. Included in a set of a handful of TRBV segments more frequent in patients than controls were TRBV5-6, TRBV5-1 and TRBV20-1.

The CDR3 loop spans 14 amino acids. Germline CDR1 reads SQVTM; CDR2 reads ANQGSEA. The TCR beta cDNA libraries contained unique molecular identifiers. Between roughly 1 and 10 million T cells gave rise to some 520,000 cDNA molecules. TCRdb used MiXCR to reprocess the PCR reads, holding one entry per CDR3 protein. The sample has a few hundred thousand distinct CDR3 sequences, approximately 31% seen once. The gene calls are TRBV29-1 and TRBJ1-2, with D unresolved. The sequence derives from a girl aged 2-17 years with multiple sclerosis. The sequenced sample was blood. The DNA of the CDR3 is TGCAGCGTTGCGCCGAGGCTTGGTAACAATGGCTACACCTTC. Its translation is CSVAPRLGNNGYTF.